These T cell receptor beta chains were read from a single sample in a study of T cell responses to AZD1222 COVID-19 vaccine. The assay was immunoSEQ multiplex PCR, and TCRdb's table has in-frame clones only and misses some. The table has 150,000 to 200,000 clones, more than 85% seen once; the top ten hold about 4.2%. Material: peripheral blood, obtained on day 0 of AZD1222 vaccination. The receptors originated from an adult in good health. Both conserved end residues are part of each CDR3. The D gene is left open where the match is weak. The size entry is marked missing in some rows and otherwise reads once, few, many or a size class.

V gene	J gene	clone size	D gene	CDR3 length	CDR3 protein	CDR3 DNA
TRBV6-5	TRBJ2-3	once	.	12	CASRGVTDTQYF	TGTGCCAGCAGAGGAGTCACAGATACGCAGTATTTT
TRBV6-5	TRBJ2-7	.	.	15	CASSYGRTLSYEQYF	TGTGCCAGCAGCTATGGACGGACGTTGTCCTACGAGCAGTACTTC
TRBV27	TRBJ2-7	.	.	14	CASSLSWKSYEQYF	TGTGCCAGCAGTTTATCGTGGAAATCCTACGAGCAGTACTTC
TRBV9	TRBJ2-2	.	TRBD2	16	CASSKLAGGEPGELFF	TGTGCCAGCAGCAAACTAGCGGGAGGGGAACCCGGGGAGCTGTTTTTT
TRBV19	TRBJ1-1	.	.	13	CASSPTENTEAFF	TGTGCCAGTAGCCCGACAGAGAACACTGAAGCTTTCTTT
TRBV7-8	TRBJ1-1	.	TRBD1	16	CASSLGPDRVRTEAFF	TGTGCCAGCAGCTTAGGCCCAGACAGGGTGAGAACTGAAGCTTTCTTT
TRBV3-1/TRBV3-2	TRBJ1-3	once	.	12	CASGMTGNTIYF	TGTGCCAGCGGCATGACTGGAAACACCATATATTTT
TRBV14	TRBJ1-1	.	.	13	CASKDFMNTEAFF	TGTGCCAGCAAGGACTTCATGAACACTGAAGCTTTCTTT
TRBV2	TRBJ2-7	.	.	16	CASSERAAGRRNEQYF	TGTGCCAGCAGTGAAAGGGCCGCGGGCCGAAGAAACGAGCAGTACTTC
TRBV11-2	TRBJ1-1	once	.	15	CASTLGGHRNTEAFF	TGTGCCAGCACCCTTGGCGGGCATCGGAACACTGAAGCTTTCTTT
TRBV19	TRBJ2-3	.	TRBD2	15	CASSPYAGETDTQYF	TGTGCCAGTAGTCCTTATGCGGGAGAGACAGATACGCAGTATTTT
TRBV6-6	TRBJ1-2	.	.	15	CASTPSGQDGSGYTF	TGTGCCAGCACGCCCTCGGGGCAGGACGGTAGTGGCTACACCTTC
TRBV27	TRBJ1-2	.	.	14	CASSFDRTNYGYTF	TGTGCCAGCAGTTTTGATAGGACTAACTATGGCTACACCTTC
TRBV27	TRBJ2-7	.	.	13	CASSLVVGGEQYF	TGTGCCAGCAGTTTAGTCGTTGGAGGAGAGCAGTACTTC
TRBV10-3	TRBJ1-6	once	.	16	CAISETDRRWISPLHF	TGTGCCATCAGTGAAACCGACAGGCGGTGGATTTCACCCCTCCACTTT
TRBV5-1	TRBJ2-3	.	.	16	CASSQPSEPRTDTQYF	TGCGCCAGCAGCCAGCCTAGCGAGCCGAGGACAGATACGCAGTATTTT
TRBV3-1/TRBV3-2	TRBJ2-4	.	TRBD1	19	CASSQVLATGQGSKNIQYF	TGTGCCAGCAGCCAAGTATTGGCGACGGGACAGGGGTCCAAAAACATTCAGTACTTC
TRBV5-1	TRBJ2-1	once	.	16	CASSLTVAVSYNEQFF	TGCGCCAGCAGCTTGACGGTTGCGGTATCCTACAATGAGCAGTTCTTC
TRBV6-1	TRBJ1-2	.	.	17	CASSADGTAGRTYGYTF	TGTGCCAGCAGTGCCGACGGGACGGCAGGCCGAACCTATGGCTACACCTTC
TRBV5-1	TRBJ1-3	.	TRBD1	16	CASSLSDRAAGNTIYF	TGCGCCAGCAGCTTGTCCGACAGGGCGGCTGGAAACACCATATATTTT
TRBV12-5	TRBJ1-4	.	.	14	CASATPGRDVQLFF	TGTGCTAGTGCCACCCCGGGGCGGGATGTGCAACTGTTTTTT
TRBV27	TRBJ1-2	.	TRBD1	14	CASSLQGAGYGYTF	TGTGCCAGCAGTCTCCAGGGGGCGGGGTATGGCTACACCTTC
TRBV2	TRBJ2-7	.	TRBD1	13	CASSETGDNEQYF	TGTGCCAGCAGTGAGACAGGGGATAACGAGCAGTACTTC
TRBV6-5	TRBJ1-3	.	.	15	CASSYGKHSGNTIYF	TGTGCCAGCAGTTATGGGAAGCACTCTGGAAACACCATATATTTT
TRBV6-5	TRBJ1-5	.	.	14	CASSSARAHQPQHF	TGTGCCAGCAGTTCTGCGAGAGCCCATCAGCCCCAGCATTTT